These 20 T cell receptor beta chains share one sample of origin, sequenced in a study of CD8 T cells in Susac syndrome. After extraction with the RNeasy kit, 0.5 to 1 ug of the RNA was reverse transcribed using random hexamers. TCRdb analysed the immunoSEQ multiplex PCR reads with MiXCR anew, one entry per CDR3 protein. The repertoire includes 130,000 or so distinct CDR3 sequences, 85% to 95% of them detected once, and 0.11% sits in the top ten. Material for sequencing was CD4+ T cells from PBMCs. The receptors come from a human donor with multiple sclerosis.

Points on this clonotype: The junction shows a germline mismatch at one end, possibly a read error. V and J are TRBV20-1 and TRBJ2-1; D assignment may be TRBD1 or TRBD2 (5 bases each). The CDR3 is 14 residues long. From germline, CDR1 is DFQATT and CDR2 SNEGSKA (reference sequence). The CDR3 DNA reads TGCAGTGCCAGAGATAACGGGGCCCTCAATGAGCAGTTCTTC. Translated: CSARDNGALNEQFF.

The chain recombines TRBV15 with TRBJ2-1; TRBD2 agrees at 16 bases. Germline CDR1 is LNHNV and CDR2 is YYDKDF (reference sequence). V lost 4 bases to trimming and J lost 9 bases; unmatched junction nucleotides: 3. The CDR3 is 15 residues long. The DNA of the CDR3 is TGTGCCACCAGCACCGGGACTAGCGGGGGGGGTGAGCAGTTCTTC. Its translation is CATSTGTSGGGEQFF. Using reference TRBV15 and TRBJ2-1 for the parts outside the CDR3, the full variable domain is DAMVIQNPRYQVTQFGKPVTLSCSQTLNHNVMYWYQQKSSQAPKLLFHYYDKDFNNEADTPDNFQSRRPNTSFCFLDIRSPGLGDTAMYLCATSTGTSGGGEQFFGPGTRLTVL.

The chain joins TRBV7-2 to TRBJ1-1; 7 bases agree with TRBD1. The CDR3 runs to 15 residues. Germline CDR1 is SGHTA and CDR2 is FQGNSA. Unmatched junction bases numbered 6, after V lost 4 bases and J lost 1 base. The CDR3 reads CASSSRNRGNTEAFF. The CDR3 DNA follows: TGTGCCAGCAGCTCCCGTAACAGGGGGAACACTGAAGCTTTCTTT.

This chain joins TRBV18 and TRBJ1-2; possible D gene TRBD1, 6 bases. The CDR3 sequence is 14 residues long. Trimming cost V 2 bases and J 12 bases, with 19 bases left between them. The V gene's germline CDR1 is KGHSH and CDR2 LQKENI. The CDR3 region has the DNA TGTGCCAGCTCACCATACAACGCGCGGACAGAAAACACCTTC. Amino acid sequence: CASSPYNARTENTF.

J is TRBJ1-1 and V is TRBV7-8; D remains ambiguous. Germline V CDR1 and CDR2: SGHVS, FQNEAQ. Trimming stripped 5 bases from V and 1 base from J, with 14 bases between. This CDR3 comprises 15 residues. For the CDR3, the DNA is TGTGCCAGCAGCCCAAGGCTCCCCTCGAACACTGAAGCTTTCTTT. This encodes CASSPRLPSNTEAFF. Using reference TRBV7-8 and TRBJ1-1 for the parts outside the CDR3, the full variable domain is GAGVSQSPRYKVAKRGQDVALRCDPISGHVSLFWYQQALGQGPEFLTYFQNEAQLDKSGLPSDRFFAERPEGSVSTLKIQRTQQEDSAVYLCASSPRLPSNTEAFFGQGTRLTVV.

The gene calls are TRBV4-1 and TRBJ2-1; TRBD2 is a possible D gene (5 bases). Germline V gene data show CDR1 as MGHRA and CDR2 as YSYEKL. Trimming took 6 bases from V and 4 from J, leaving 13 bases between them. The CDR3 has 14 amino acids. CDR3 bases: TGCGCCAGCAGACCCCGGGAAAATTACAATGAGCAGTTCTTC. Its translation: CASRPRENYNEQFF.

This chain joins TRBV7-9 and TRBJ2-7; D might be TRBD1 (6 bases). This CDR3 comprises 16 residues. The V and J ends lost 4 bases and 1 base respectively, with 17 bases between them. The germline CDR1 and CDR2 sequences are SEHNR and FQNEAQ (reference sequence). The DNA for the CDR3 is TGTGCCAGCAGCTCGAATCGAGCGGACAGATCCTACGAGCAGTACTTC. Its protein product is CASSSNRADRSYEQYF.

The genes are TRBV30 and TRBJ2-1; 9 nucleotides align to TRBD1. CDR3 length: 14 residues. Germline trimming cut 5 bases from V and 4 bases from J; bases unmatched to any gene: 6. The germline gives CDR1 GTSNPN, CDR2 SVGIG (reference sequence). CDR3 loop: CAWDPDRGYNEQFF. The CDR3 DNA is TGTGCCTGGGATCCGGACAGGGGATACAATGAGCAGTTCTTC.

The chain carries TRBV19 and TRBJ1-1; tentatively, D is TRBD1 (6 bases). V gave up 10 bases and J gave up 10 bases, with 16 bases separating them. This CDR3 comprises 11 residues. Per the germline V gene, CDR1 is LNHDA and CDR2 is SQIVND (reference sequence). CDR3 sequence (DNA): TGTGCCACGAGACAGGAGCGGGTAGCTTTCTTT. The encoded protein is CATRQERVAFF.

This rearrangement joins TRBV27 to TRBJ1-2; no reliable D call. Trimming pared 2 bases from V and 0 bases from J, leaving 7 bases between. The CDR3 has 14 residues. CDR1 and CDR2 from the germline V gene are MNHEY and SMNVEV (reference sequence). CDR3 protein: CASSLQPANYGYTF. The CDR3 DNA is TGTGCCAGCAGTTTACAGCCGGCTAACTATGGCTACACCTTC.

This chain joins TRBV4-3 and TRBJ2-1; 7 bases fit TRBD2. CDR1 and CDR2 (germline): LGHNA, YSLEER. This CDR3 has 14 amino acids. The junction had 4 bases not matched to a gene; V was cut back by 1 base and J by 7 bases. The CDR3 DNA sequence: TGCGCCAGCAGCCAAGTGTTGGGGGGGAATGAGCAGTTCTTC. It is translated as CASSQVLGGNEQFF.

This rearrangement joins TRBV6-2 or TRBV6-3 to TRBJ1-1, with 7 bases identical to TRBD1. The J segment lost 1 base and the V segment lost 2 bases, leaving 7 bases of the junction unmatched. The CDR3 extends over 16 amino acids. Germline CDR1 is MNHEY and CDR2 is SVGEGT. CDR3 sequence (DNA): TGTGCCAGCAGTTACCCCAGGGCAGGGGGGAACACTGAAGCTTTCTTT. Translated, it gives CASSYPRAGGNTEAFF.

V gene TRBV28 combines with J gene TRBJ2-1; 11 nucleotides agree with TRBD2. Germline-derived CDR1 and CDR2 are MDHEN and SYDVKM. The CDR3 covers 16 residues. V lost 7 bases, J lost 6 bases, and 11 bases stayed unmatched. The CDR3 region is CASTSTTSGSSNEQFF. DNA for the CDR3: TGTGCCAGCACCAGTACCACTAGCGGGAGTTCCAATGAGCAGTTCTTC.

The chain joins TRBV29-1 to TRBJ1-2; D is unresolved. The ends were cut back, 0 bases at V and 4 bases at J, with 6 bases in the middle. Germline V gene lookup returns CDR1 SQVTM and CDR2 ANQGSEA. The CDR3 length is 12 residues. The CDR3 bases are TGCAGCGTTGAAGAGGATTTCTATGGCTACACCTTC. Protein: CSVEEDFYGYTF.

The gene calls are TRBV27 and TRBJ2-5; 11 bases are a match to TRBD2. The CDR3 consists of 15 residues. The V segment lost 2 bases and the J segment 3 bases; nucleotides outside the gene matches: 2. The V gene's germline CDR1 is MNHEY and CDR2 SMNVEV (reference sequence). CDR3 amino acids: CASSLTGLAEETQYF. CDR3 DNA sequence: TGTGCCAGCAGTTTAACGGGACTAGCGGAAGAGACCCAGTACTTC.

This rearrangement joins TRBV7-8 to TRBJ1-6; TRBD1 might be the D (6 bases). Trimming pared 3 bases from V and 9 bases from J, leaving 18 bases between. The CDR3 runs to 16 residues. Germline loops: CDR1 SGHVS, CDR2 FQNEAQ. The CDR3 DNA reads TGTGCCAGCAGCTTCCACCCCGAGGGGGGGCCTTCACCCCTCCACTTT. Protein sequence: CASSFHPEGGPSPLHF.

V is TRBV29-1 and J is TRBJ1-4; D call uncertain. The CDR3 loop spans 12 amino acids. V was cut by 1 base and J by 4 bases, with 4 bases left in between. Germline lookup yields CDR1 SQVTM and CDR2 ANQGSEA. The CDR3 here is CSVEGLNEKLFF. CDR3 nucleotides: TGCAGCGTTGAAGGGCTTAATGAAAAACTGTTTTTT.

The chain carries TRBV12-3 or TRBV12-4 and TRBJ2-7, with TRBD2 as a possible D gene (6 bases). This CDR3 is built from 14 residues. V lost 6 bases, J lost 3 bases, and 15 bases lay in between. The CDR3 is CASSPGGSHYEQYF. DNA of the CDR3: TGTGCCAGCAGCCCCGGGGGTTCACACTACGAGCAGTACTTC.

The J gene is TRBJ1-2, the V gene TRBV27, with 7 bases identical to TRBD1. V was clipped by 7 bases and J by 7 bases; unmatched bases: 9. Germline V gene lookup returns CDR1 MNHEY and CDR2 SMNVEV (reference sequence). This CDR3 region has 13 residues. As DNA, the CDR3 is TGTGCCAGCAAGCAACAGGGGACCGGTGGCTACACCTTC. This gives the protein CASKQQGTGGYTF.

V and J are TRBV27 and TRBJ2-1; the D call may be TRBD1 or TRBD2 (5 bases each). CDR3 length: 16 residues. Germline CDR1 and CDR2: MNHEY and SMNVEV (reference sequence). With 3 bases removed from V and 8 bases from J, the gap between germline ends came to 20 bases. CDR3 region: CASSFLGQGELDEQFF. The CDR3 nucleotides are TGTGCCAGCAGTTTTTTGGGCCAGGGAGAATTAGATGAGCAGTTCTTC.